A single sample gave rise to the 32 T cell receptor beta chains below, sequenced in a study of shared clonotypes between healthy human individuals. Libraries were prepared by immunoSEQ multiplex PCR; TCRdb keeps only in-frame clonotypes and omits some of them. The repertoire holds 170,000 or so clones, around 63% seen once, with about 10% in the top ten. Material: memory CD4+ T cells sorted from blood. Documented subset: CD45RA-negative fraction. The receptors derive from a man aged 30-40 years in good health.

The rearrangement joins TRBV11-2 to TRBJ1-2; a possible D gene is TRBD1 (6 bases). Trimming stripped 2 bases from V and 4 bases from J, with 14 bases between. The CDR3 length is 15 residues. CDR1 and CDR2 (germline): SGHAT, FQNNGV. CDR3 DNA sequence: TGTGCCAGCAGCTTATTTGGGGGCGGGAGCTATGGCTACACCTTC. This translates into CASSLFGGGSYGYTF.

The rearrangement links TRBV2 to TRBJ2-2; D remains ambiguous. Germline V gives CDR1 SNHLY, CDR2 FYNNEI. Trimming cost V 7 bases and J 2 bases, with 8 bases left between them. The CDR3 is 13 residues long. The CDR3 bases are TGTGCCAGCAAGGGCGAAAACACCGGGGAGCTGTTTTTT. This encodes CASKGENTGELFF. Full variable domain (missing parts from reference TRBV2 and TRBJ2-2): EPEVTQTPSHQVTQMGQEVILRCVPISNHLYFYWYRQILGQKVEFLVSFYNNEISEKSEIFDDQFSVERPDGSNFTLKIRSTKLEDSAMYFCASKGENTGELFFGEGSRLTVL.

The chain joins TRBV7-9 to TRBJ2-5, with D unclear. The V end was cut by 7 bases, the J end by 4 bases, with 16 bases between. The CDR3 extends over 14 amino acids. From germline, CDR1 is SEHNR and CDR2 FQNEAQ (reference sequence). The CDR3: CASTSEARGETQYF. CDR3 nucleotide sequence: TGTGCCAGCACCTCCGAGGCGCGAGGAGAGACCCAGTACTTC.

V gene TRBV27 combines with J gene TRBJ2-2; D gene ambiguous. The CDR3 is 12 amino acids. Looked up from germline, CDR1 is MNHEY and CDR2 is SMNVEV (reference sequence). V lost 6 bases and J 7 bases, leaving 9 bases between the germline ends. DNA of the CDR3: TGTGCCAGCAGCCTCGAGCGCGGGGAGCTGTTTTTT. Encoded protein: CASSLERGELFF.

The chain joins TRBV6-6 to TRBJ1-1; TRBD1 is a possible D gene (5 bases). Per the germline V gene, CDR1 is MNHNY and CDR2 is SVGAGI (reference sequence). CDR3 length: 14 amino acids. The V gene lost 6 bases and the J gene lost 4 bases, with 15 bases spanning the gap. DNA for the CDR3: TGTGCCAGCAGCCCCCCCGGGGACCTCACTGAAGCTTTCTTT. This gives the protein CASSPPGDLTEAFF.

This clone was recorded once. The chain employs TRBV5-4 and TRBJ2-1; D may be TRBD1 or TRBD2 (5 bases each). This CDR3 region has 15 residues. V was clipped by 2 bases and J by 2 bases, with 11 bases between them. In germline, CDR1 is SGHNT, CDR2 YYREEE (reference sequence). The CDR3 region has the DNA TGTGCCAGCAGCTTAGGGACCGATACCTACAATGAGCAGTTCTTC. Translation: CASSLGTDTYNEQFF.

This chain links TRBV2 with TRBJ2-1; TRBD2 matches at 7 bases. Germline V CDR1 and CDR2: SNHLY, FYNNEI. The CDR3 sequence is 13 residues long. The trim removed 8 bases at V and 2 bases at J, leaving 3 bases unmatched. For the CDR3, the DNA is TGTGCCAGCGGCGGGAGCGCCTACAATGAGCAGTTCTTC. It specifies CASGGSAYNEQFF. The full variable domain, rest sourced from reference TRBV2 and TRBJ2-1, is EPEVTQTPSHQVTQMGQEVILRCVPISNHLYFYWYRQILGQKVEFLVSFYNNEISEKSEIFDDQFSVERPDGSNFTLKIRSTKLEDSAMYFCASGGSAYNEQFFGPGTRLTVL.

The V and J genes are TRBV2 and TRBJ2-6; D gene unclear. V lost 7 bases, J lost 1 base, and 8 bases lay in between. The CDR3 contains 14 residues. Germline V gene sequence: CDR1 SNHLY, CDR2 FYNNEI. As DNA, the CDR3 is TGTGCCAGCACCCGCCAATCTGGGGCCAACGTCCTGACTTTC. Translation: CASTRQSGANVLTF.

The chain joins TRBV10-3 to TRBJ2-2; no clear D. The CDR3 extends over 16 amino acids. The ends were cut back, 0 bases at V and 4 bases at J, with 12 bases in the middle. Germline V gene lookup returns CDR1 ENHRY and CDR2 SYGVKD. Here the CDR3 DNA reads TGTGCCATCAGTGAGTCCGGACCCCCGCTCACCGGGGAGCTGTTTTTT. Its protein is CAISESGPPLTGELFF.

Written as DNA, the CDR3 is TGTGCCAGCAGTTCGAGCGGGAGCTCCTACGAGCAGTACTTC. Protein: CASSSSGSSYEQYF. This rearrangement joins TRBV27 to TRBJ2-7, with 8 nucleotides matching TRBD2. CDR1 and CDR2 (germline): MNHEY, SMNVEV (reference sequence). This CDR3 has 14 residues. V shed 4 bases, J shed 0 bases, and the junction held 2 bases outside the gene matches.

The rearrangement joins TRBV7-6 to TRBJ2-1; D unresolved. Germline lookup yields CDR1 SGHVS and CDR2 FNYEAQ. V lost 0 bases and J lost 0, with 6 bases in between. This CDR3 has 15 amino acids. The CDR3 is CASSLAASSYNEQFF. CDR3 nucleotides: TGTGCCAGCAGCTTAGCTGCCAGCTCCTACAATGAGCAGTTCTTC. The complete variable domain, with remaining parts taken from reference TRBV7-6 and TRBJ2-1, reads GAGVSQSPRYKVTKRGQDVALRCDPISGHVSLYWYRQALGQGPEFLTYFNYEAQQDKSGLPNDRFSAERPEGSISTLTIQRTEQRDSAMYRCASSLAASSYNEQFFGPGTRLTVL.

This clone was recorded a few times. The chain couples TRBV5-5 to TRBJ1-2; 7 bases are a match to TRBD1. The germline CDR1 and CDR2 sequences are SGHKS and YYEKEE (reference sequence). The CDR3 is 14 residues long. V was pared by 5 bases and J by 3 bases, with 7 bases of the junction left unmatched. The CDR3 region is CASRWDREYYGYTF. Here the CDR3 DNA reads TGTGCCAGCAGGTGGGACAGAGAGTACTATGGCTACACCTTC.

This clone was detected ten times or more. The rearrangement links TRBV4-2 to TRBJ2-2; D uncertain. Germline V gene data show CDR1 as LGHNA and CDR2 as YNFKEQ. Trimming pared 0 bases from V and 6 bases from J, leaving 14 bases between. This CDR3 spans 16 amino acids. CDR3 coding DNA: TGTGCCAGCAGCCAAGACAGAGAATTGATTTCCGGGGAGCTGTTTTTT. It is translated as CASSQDRELISGELFF.

The chain recombines TRBV15 with TRBJ2-1, with no clear D. The CDR3 spans 13 residues. The V end lost 3 bases, the J end lost 5 bases, and 8 bases lay between the germline ends. The germline V gene has CDR1 LNHNV and CDR2 YYDKDF (reference sequence). CDR3 nucleotide sequence: TGTGCCACCAGCAGGGGCAGCGACAATGAGCAGTTCTTC. It encodes CATSRGSDNEQFF.

In this sample, this clone turned up a few times. The chain is built from TRBV9 and TRBJ2-7, with 7 bases that match TRBD1. This CDR3 region has 15 residues. Germline CDR1 SGDLS, CDR2 YYNGEE. V was clipped by 0 bases and J by 0 bases; unmatched bases: 3. CDR3 sequence (DNA): TGTGCCAGCAGCGTAGGTGGGGACAGCTCCTACGAGCAGTACTTC. Translation: CASSVGGDSSYEQYF.

In regard to this clone: The sample holds other DNA sequences that translate to the same CDR3. This chain uses TRBV28 with TRBJ2-1; 9 nucleotides agree with TRBD2. Germline loops: CDR1 MDHEN, CDR2 SYDVKM. This CDR3 spans 16 amino acids. V was pared by 4 bases and J by 5 bases, with 9 bases of the junction left unmatched. In DNA, the CDR3 is TGTGCCAGCAGTTCCTTAGCGGGAGAAGGGGACAATGAGCAGTTCTTC. Protein: CASSSLAGEGDNEQFF.

J is TRBJ1-5 and V is TRBV18; 8 bases match TRBD1. Per the germline V gene, CDR1 is KGHSH and CDR2 is LQKENI. CDR3 length equals 14 residues. J gave up 6 bases and V 4 bases, and 5 bases lay outside the gene matches. This chain's CDR3 is CASSRGQGGQPQHF. The CDR3 DNA follows: TGTGCCAGCTCACGCGGACAGGGAGGTCAGCCCCAGCATTTT.

V is TRBV6-1 and J is TRBJ1-5, with 8 nucleotides matching TRBD1. The CDR3 spans 14 residues. CDR1 MNHNS and CDR2 SASEGT come from the germline V gene. V was clipped by 6 bases and J by 10 bases; unmatched bases: 11. CDR3 DNA: TGTGCCAGCAGCCCGACAGGGGTGGGCGATCCCCAGCATTTT. Residues: CASSPTGVGDPQHF.

The rearrangement joins TRBV29-1 to TRBJ2-3; no definite D call. Germline V gene data show CDR1 as SQVTM and CDR2 as ANQGSEA. The CDR3 sequence is 11 residues long. V was shortened by 5 bases and J by 2 bases, with 5 bases between the two germline ends. Written as DNA, the CDR3 is TGCAGCGTTCCGGTCACAGATACGCAGTATTTT. Amino acid sequence: CSVPVTDTQYF.

A remark on this clone: At one of its ends the junction is not consistent with the germline gene, which may arise from a read error. The rearrangement uses TRBV7-7 and TRBJ2-2; TRBD1 matches at 8 bases. There are 14 residues in the CDR3. The germline V gene encodes CDR1 SSHAT and CDR2 FNYEAQ (reference sequence). The CDR3 nucleotides read TGTGCTAGCAGCGCCGAACAGGGGGCCGGGGAGCTGTTTTTT. This translates into CASSAEQGAGELFF.

This clone was found a few times. The chain recombines TRBV18 with TRBJ2-7; D unresolved. CDR3 length: 14 residues. Germline CDR1 reads KGHSH; CDR2 reads LQKENI. Between the trimmed V and J ends, which lost 3 bases and 0 bases, there was a span of 9 bases. The CDR3 here is CASSPRTSSYEQYF. The CDR3 region has the DNA TGTGCCAGCTCACCCCGGACCAGCTCCTACGAGCAGTACTTC.

The chain has TRBV6-5 and TRBJ2-5; D is perhaps TRBD1 (5 bases). Trimming took 8 bases from V and 4 from J, leaving 8 bases between them. The CDR3 runs to 11 residues. Germline CDR1 reads MNHEY; CDR2 reads SVGAGI. As DNA, the CDR3 is TGTGCCAGCCGGACAAGAGAGACCCAGTACTTC. Amino acid sequence: CASRTRETQYF.

This clone has just a few counts. The chain employs TRBV6-6 and TRBJ1-5; tentatively, D is TRBD1 (5 bases). CDR3 length: 14 amino acids. V gave up 8 bases and J gave up 0 bases, with 11 bases separating them. The germline CDR1 and CDR2 sequences are MNHNY and SVGAGI (reference sequence). The CDR3 loop reads CASQDSHSNQPQHF. The DNA of the CDR3 is TGTGCCAGCCAAGACAGTCATAGCAATCAGCCCCAGCATTTT.

The chain has TRBV29-1 and TRBJ2-1, with TRBD2 as a possible D gene (6 bases). Germline CDR1 reads SQVTM; CDR2 reads ANQGSEA. Trimming took 5 bases from V and 0 from J, leaving 8 bases between them. This CDR3 is 13 amino acids long. CDR3 bases: TGCAGCGTTACGGGAGACTCCTACAATGAGCAGTTCTTC. Translation: CSVTGDSYNEQFF.

The chain employs TRBV18 and TRBJ2-1; D gene uncertain. Germline V lookup: CDR1 KGHSH, CDR2 LQKENI. The CDR3 is made up of 12 amino acids. Trimming cost V 8 bases and J 6 bases, with 11 bases left between them. The chain's CDR3 is CASHTPANEQFF. The CDR3 DNA follows: TGTGCCAGCCACACTCCGGCCAATGAGCAGTTCTTC.

V and J are TRBV2 and TRBJ2-3; the D gene is possibly TRBD2 (5 bases). The CDR3 spans 12 residues. The V and J ends lost 6 bases and 10 bases respectively, with 14 bases between them. The germline CDR1 and CDR2 sequences are SNHLY and FYNNEI. The CDR3 DNA reads as TGTGCCAGCAGGATCACTAGTAGCTCGCAGTATTTT. Protein product: CASRITSSSQYF.

The chain links TRBV7-8 to TRBJ2-1; TRBD2 matches 9 bases. J gave up 7 bases and V 5 bases, and 9 bases lay outside the gene matches. This CDR3 has 15 amino acids. CDR1 SGHVS and CDR2 FQNEAQ come from the germline V gene. CDR3 region: CASSSTGTSLNEQFF. The CDR3 region has the DNA TGTGCCAGCAGCAGCACCGGGACTAGCTTAAATGAGCAGTTCTTC.

This clone has a handful of counts. The gene calls are TRBV2 and TRBJ1-2; tentative D call: TRBD1 (5 bases). Germline lookup yields CDR1 SNHLY and CDR2 FYNNEI. There are 14 residues in the CDR3. Trimming cost V 11 bases and J 0 bases, with 16 bases left between them. CDR3 loop: CAGTGALTNYGYTF. Written as DNA, the CDR3 is TGTGCCGGCACCGGGGCCCTAACTAACTATGGCTACACCTTC.

The V call is TRBV5-4, the J call TRBJ2-3, with 10 bases identical to TRBD2. The trim removed 4 bases at V and 1 base at J, leaving 9 bases unmatched. The CDR3 covers 17 residues. Per germline, CDR1 SGHNT and CDR2 YYREEE (reference sequence). CDR3 in DNA: TGTGCCAGCAGCAGGAAAAGCGGGAGGGCCGGCACAGATACGCAGTATTTT. It yields the protein CASSRKSGRAGTDTQYF.

This clone was seen just once. This chain links TRBV6-5 with TRBJ2-7; D ambiguous. CDR3 length equals 14 residues. The V end lost 5 bases, the J end lost 0 bases, and 11 bases lay between the germline ends. Germline CDR1 and CDR2: MNHEY and SVGAGI. The DNA for the CDR3 is TGTGCCAGCAGTCGGCAGTCAAACTCCTACGAGCAGTACTTC. This gives the protein CASSRQSNSYEQYF.

The chain is built from TRBV5-1 and TRBJ2-1; no definite D call. The length of the CDR3 is 12 residues. V lost 4 bases, J lost 2 bases, and 4 bases lay in between. Germline values: CDR1 SGHRS, CDR2 YFSETQ. Here the CDR3 DNA reads TGCGCCAGCAGCCGCGCCTACAATGAGCAGTTCTTC. Amino acid sequence: CASSRAYNEQFF.

The rearrangement links TRBV4-3 to TRBJ2-3; 9 nucleotides agree with TRBD1. From germline, CDR1 is LGHNA and CDR2 YSLEER. V gave up 3 bases and J gave up 1 base; unmatched junction bases: 2. CDR3 size: 15 residues. CDR3 loop: CASSQDRGGTDTQYF. As DNA, the CDR3 is TGCGCCAGCAGCCAGGACAGGGGTGGCACAGATACGCAGTATTTT.